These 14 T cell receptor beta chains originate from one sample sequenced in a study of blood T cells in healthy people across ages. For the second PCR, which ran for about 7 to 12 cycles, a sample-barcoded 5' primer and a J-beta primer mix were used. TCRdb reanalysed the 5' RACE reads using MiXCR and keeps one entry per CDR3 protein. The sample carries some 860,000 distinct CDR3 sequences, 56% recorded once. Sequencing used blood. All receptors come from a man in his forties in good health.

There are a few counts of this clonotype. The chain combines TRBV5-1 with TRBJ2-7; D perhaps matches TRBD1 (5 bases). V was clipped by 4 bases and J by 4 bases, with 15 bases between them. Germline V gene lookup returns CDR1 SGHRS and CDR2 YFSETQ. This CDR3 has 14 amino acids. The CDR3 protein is CASSGAGSSYEQYF. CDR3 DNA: TGCGCCAGCAGCGGGGCCGGGTCCTCTTACGAGCAGTACTTC.

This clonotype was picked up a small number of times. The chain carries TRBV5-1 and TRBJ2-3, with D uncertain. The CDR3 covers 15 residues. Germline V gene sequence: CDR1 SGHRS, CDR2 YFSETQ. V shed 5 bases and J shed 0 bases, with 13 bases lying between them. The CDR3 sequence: CASSIESRSTDTQYF. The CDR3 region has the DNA TGCGCCAGCAGTATCGAGTCTAGGAGCACAGATACGCAGTATTTT.

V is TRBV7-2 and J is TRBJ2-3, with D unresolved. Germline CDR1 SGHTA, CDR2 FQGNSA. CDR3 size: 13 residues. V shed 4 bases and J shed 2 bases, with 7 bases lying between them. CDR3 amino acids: CASSSHITDTQYF. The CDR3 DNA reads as TGTGCCAGCAGCTCCCACATCACAGATACGCAGTATTTT.

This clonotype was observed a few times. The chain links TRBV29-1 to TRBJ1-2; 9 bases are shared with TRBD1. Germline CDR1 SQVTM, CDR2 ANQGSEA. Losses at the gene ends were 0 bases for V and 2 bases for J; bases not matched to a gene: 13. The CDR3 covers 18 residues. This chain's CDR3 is CSVEELGQGGFWNYGYTF. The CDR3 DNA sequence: TGCAGCGTTGAAGAATTGGGACAGGGTGGTTTCTGGAACTATGGCTACACCTTC.

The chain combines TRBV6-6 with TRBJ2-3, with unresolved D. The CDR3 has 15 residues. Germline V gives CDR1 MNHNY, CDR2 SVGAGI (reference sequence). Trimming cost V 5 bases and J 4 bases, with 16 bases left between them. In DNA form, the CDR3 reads TGTGCCAGCAGTGTGGGCGGAACAAAGGCAGATACGCAGTATTTT. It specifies CASSVGGTKADTQYF.

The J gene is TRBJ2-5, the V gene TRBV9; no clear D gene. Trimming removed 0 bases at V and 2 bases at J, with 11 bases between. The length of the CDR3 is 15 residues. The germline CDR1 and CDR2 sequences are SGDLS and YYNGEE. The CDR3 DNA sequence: TGTGCCAGCAGCGTAGTATCTAGTGTTCAAGAGACCCAGTACTTC. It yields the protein CASSVVSSVQETQYF.

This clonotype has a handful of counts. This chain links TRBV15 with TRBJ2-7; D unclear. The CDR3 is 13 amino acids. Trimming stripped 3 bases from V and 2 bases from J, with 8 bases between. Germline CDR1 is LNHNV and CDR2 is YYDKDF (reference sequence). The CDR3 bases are TGTGCCACCAGCAGGGGATATACCTACGAGCAGTACTTC. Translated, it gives CATSRGYTYEQYF. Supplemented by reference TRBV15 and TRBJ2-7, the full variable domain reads DAMVIQNPRYQVTQFGKPVTLSCSQTLNHNVMYWYQQKSSQAPKLLFHYYDKDFNNEADTPDNFQSRRPNTSFCFLDIRSPGLGDTAMYLCATSRGYTYEQYFGPGTRLTVT.

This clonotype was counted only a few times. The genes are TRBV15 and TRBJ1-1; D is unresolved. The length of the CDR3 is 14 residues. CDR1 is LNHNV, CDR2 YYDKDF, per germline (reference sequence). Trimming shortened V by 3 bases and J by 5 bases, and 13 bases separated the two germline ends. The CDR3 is CATSSSGGWTEAFF. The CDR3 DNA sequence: TGTGCCACCAGCAGTAGCGGAGGTTGGACTGAAGCTTTCTTT.

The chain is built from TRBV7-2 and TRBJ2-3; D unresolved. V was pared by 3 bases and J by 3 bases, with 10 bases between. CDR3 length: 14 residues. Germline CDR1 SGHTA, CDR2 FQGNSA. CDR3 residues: CASSFLPETDTQYF. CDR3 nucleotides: TGTGCCAGCAGCTTCCTCCCAGAAACAGATACGCAGTATTTT.

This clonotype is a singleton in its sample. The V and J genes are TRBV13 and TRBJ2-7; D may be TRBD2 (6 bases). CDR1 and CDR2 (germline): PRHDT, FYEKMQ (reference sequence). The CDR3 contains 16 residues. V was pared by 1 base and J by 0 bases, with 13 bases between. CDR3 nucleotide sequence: TGTGCCAGCAGCTTAGCGGCTAGCGATTACTCCTACGAGCAGTACTTC. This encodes CASSLAASDYSYEQYF.

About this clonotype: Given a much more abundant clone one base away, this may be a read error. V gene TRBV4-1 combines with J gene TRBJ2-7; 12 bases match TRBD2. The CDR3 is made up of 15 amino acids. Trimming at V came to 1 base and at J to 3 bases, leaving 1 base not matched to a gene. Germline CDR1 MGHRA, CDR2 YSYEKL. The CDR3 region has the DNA TGCGCCAGCAGCCAAGTGACTAGCGGGAGCTACGAGCAGTACTTC. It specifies CASSQVTSGSYEQYF.

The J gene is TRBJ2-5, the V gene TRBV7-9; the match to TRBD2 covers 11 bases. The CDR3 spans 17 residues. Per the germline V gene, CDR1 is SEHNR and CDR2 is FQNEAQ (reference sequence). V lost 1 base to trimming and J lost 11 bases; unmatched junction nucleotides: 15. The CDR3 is CASSLGPTSGGSHEQYF. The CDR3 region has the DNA TGTGCCAGCAGCTTAGGGCCTACTAGCGGGGGCTCACATGAGCAGTACTTC.

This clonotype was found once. This CDR3 is CARLGSNSYEQYF. The CDR3, as DNA: TGTGCCAGATTGGGGTCTAATTCCTACGAGCAGTACTTC. The chain recombines TRBV27 with TRBJ2-7; D unclear. Germline V gives CDR1 MNHEY, CDR2 SMNVEV (reference sequence). The CDR3 has 13 residues. The V gene lost 9 bases and the J gene lost 1 base, with 13 bases spanning the gap.

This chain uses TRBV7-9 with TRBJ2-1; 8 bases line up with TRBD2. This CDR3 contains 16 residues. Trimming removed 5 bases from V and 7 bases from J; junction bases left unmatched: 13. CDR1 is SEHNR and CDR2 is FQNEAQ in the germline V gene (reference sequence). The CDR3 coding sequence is TGTGCCAGCAGCCTATATAGCGGGATTTACGGAAATGAGCAGTTCTTC. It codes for CASSLYSGIYGNEQFF.